This T cell receptor (beta chain) derives from a study of human T cells and chemical hapten exposure. Findings of the study overall: PT1 expanded TCR numbers tracked positively with patch test score.

Concerning this clonotype: Its antigen is still unknown.

The CDR3 is 11 amino acids. V was pared by 8 bases and J by 3 bases, with 8 bases between. Germline loops: CDR1 MDHEN, CDR2 SYDVKM. The time point is: patch test 3, about 24 weeks after DPC sensitization. The treatment: therapeutic diphenylcyclopropenone sensitization with weekly scalp DPC. TCRdb re-analysed the RACE reads in MiXCR, keeping a single row per CDR3 protein. This table holds 62,000 or so distinct CDR3 sequences, roughly 9.6% found once. The chain uses TRBV28 and TRBJ2-7, with a possible D match to TRBD1 (6 bases). The receptor was isolated from a woman in her 30s with alopecia areata. Some clones in this sample may be carry-over from other donors' samples. The source was whole blood, collected in connection with sensitization to the hapten diphenylcyclopropenone (DPC). The CDR3 nucleotides read TGTGCCAGCCTCAGGGGCTACGAGCAGTACTTC. This codes for CASLRGYEQYF.